One and the same sample provided the 23 T cell receptor beta chains below, sequenced in a study of T-cell memory formation after mild COVID-19. Each CDR3 protein gets one entry after TCRdb re-called the 5' RACE reads with MiXCR. The table includes about 27,000 distinct CDR3 sequences, around 15% detected once. The source material was PBMCs or a T cell subset sorted from them (not recorded which). These receptors were collected from an adult who had mild COVID-19 (a few samples of this study predate the infection). Cell type and time point are not known.

The genes are TRBV7-9 and TRBJ1-2; D gene unclear. This CDR3 has 12 residues. V lost 5 bases and J lost 8, with 12 bases in between. The germline gives CDR1 SEHNR, CDR2 FQNEAQ (reference sequence). Here the CDR3 reads CASSQAVEGYTF. CDR3 bases: TGTGCCAGCAGCCAAGCGGTGGAGGGCTACACCTTC.

Ten or more counts support this clonotype. V gene TRBV7-2 combines with J gene TRBJ1-1; D is undetermined. CDR3 length equals 13 residues. Looked up from germline, CDR1 is SGHTA and CDR2 is FQGNSA. Trimming took off 0 bases at V and 1 base at J, with 3 bases between the two ends. This CDR3 reads CASSLAANTEAFF. The CDR3 DNA is TGTGCCAGCAGCTTAGCGGCGAACACTGAAGCTTTCTTT.

V gene TRBV4-1 combines with J gene TRBJ2-5; weak D call: TRBD2 (7 bases). The V end was cut by 0 bases, the J end by 5 bases, with 19 bases between. Germline V gene lookup returns CDR1 MGHRA and CDR2 YSYEKL. There are 17 residues in the CDR3. The CDR3 spells CASSQDEGTHGRETQYF. The CDR3 DNA is TGCGCCAGCAGCCAAGATGAGGGGACACACGGGAGGGAGACCCAGTACTTC.

By share of the sample, this clonotype is medium-sized. The rearrangement joins TRBV6-5 to TRBJ2-3; a possible D gene is TRBD1 (5 bases). Per germline, CDR1 MNHEY and CDR2 SVGAGI. CDR3 length: 14 residues. V dropped 2 bases and J dropped 5 bases, with 11 bases sitting between them. CDR3 nucleotide sequence: TGTGCCAGCAGTTACAAGGGGCCGGTAGATACGCAGTATTTT. Encoded protein: CASSYKGPVDTQYF.

This clonotype was counted ten times or more. This chain links TRBV5-5 with TRBJ2-7; TRBD1 agrees at 8 bases. This CDR3 comprises 14 residues. Per germline, CDR1 SGHKS and CDR2 YYEKEE (reference sequence). V shed 0 bases, J shed 4 bases, and the junction held 3 bases outside the gene matches. This CDR3 reads CASSLAGQGYEQYF. The DNA of the CDR3 is TGTGCCAGCAGCTTGGCTGGACAGGGTTACGAGCAGTACTTC.

The sample holds many counts of this clonotype. J is TRBJ2-7 and V is TRBV5-1; 8 bases map to TRBD1. J lost 5 bases, V lost 0 bases, and 4 bases had no gene match. This CDR3 region has 14 residues. The germline CDR1 and CDR2 sequences are SGHRS and YFSETQ. The DNA of the CDR3 is TGCGCCAGCAGCTTGGACAGGGGGATCGACGAGCAGTACTTC. Amino acids: CASSLDRGIDEQYF.

This clonotype was detected many times. This chain links TRBV18 with TRBJ2-1, with 10 bases fitting TRBD1. J gave up 5 bases and V 3 bases, and 7 bases lay outside the gene matches. The CDR3 loop spans 16 amino acids. CDR1 and CDR2 from the germline V gene are KGHSH and LQKENI. In nucleotides, the CDR3 is TGTGCCAGCTCACCTACGGACAGGGGGGTGGACAATGAGCAGTTCTTC. This encodes CASSPTDRGVDNEQFF.

This clonotype was recorded at least ten times. The chain employs TRBV25-1 and TRBJ2-1; 10 bases fit TRBD2. Germline V gene sequence: CDR1 MGHDK, CDR2 SYGVNS. The CDR3 is 16 amino acids. Trimming at V came to 3 bases and at J to 5 bases, leaving 7 bases not matched to a gene. The CDR3 sequence is CASSDSLAGAHNEQFF. The CDR3 bases are TGTGCCAGCAGTGATAGTCTAGCGGGAGCCCACAATGAGCAGTTCTTC.

This clonotype was observed many times. The gene calls are TRBV18 and TRBJ2-1; 8 bases line up with TRBD1. The CDR3 runs to 15 residues. Germline V gives CDR1 KGHSH, CDR2 LQKENI. The junction had 4 bases not matched to a gene; V was cut back by 3 bases and J by 3 bases. CDR3 sequence: CASSPQGADYNEQFF. Here the CDR3 DNA reads TGTGCCAGCTCACCCCAGGGGGCCGACTACAATGAGCAGTTCTTC.

This clonotype occurred many times. V and J are TRBV7-8 and TRBJ2-7; unclear D gene. This CDR3 is 16 amino acids long. CDR1 is SGHVS, CDR2 FQNEAQ, per germline. Deletions cut 0 bases from V and 0 bases from J, with 12 bases between. CDR3: CASSLAYRESSYEQYF. CDR3 nucleotides: TGTGCCAGCAGCTTAGCGTATAGGGAAAGCTCCTACGAGCAGTACTTC. Using reference TRBV7-8 and TRBJ2-7 for the parts outside the CDR3, the full variable domain is GAGVSQSPRYKVAKRGQDVALRCDPISGHVSLFWYQQALGQGPEFLTYFQNEAQLDKSGLPSDRFFAERPEGSVSTLKIQRTQQEDSAVYLCASSLAYRESSYEQYFGPGTRLTVT.

This clonotype appeared many times. The chain links TRBV12-3 or TRBV12-4 to TRBJ2-5, with D perhaps given as TRBD1 or TRBD2 (5 bases each). The CDR3 runs 16 residues. V dropped 7 bases and J dropped 5 bases, with 23 bases sitting between them. CDR3 protein: CASNSRWDLPKETQYF. CDR3 bases: TGTGCCAGCAACAGTAGGTGGGACCTGCCCAAGGAGACCCAGTACTTC.

This clonotype qualifies as medium-sized. This sequence joins TRBV7-9 and TRBJ1-1; a weak D match, TRBD1 (6 bases). V dropped 5 bases and J dropped 0 bases, with 13 bases sitting between them. The CDR3 totals 15 residues. Germline V gene sequence: CDR1 SEHNR, CDR2 FQNEAQ (reference sequence). CDR3 nucleotides: TGTGCCAGCAGCAAAACAGGGTCGGTGAACACTGAAGCTTTCTTT. Translation: CASSKTGSVNTEAFF.

Many counts were recorded for this clonotype. V usage is TRBV6-1 and J usage is TRBJ2-4; 13 nucleotides agree with TRBD2. The V gene's germline CDR1 is MNHNS and CDR2 SASEGT. J gave up 3 bases and V 6 bases, and 11 bases lay outside the gene matches. The CDR3 has 18 residues. CDR3 residues: CASSETLAGGVVKNIQYF. CDR3 nucleotide sequence: TGTGCCAGCAGCGAAACACTAGCGGGGGGGGTCGTCAAAAACATTCAGTACTTC.

This clonotype has only a few counts. V gene TRBV10-2 combines with J gene TRBJ1-5; 7 bases fit TRBD1. The CDR3 consists of 15 residues. CDR1 WSHSY and CDR2 SAAADI come from the germline V gene. The V and J ends lost 6 bases and 0 bases, in that order; junction bases with no gene match: 5. The CDR3 region has the DNA TGCGCCAGCAGACGACAGGGAAATAGCAATCAGCCCCAGCATTTT. Residues: CASRRQGNSNQPQHF.

A few counts support this clonotype. The chain links TRBV5-1 to TRBJ2-5; tentatively, D is TRBD2 (7 bases). There are 14 residues in the CDR3. The ends were cut back, 0 bases at V and 4 bases at J, with 10 bases in the middle. From germline, CDR1 is SGHRS and CDR2 YFSETQ. The DNA of the CDR3 is TGCGCCAGCAGCTTGGAGGGGGGGGCAGAGACCCAGTACTTC. It translates to CASSLEGGAETQYF.

In this sample, this clonotype turned up many times. The rearrangement links TRBV5-1 to TRBJ2-1; D is possibly TRBD2 (6 bases). V was trimmed by 3 bases and J by 7 bases, leaving 17 bases between them. This CDR3 is 15 amino acids long. Germline assignment: CDR1 SGHRS and CDR2 YFSETQ. CDR3 region: CASSSQRATNNEQFF. The CDR3 coding sequence is TGCGCCAGCAGCTCTCAGCGGGCTACTAATAATGAGCAGTTCTTC.

This clonotype was picked up many times. The chain combines TRBV5-1 with TRBJ1-6, with D possibly TRBD1 on 5 matching bases. V was pared by 0 bases and J by 6 bases, with 10 bases between. The germline CDR1 and CDR2 sequences are SGHRS and YFSETQ. This CDR3 is built from 15 residues. Written as DNA, the CDR3 is TGCGCCAGCAGCTTGGCAGCGGGACCTAATTCACCCCTCCACTTT. This translates into CASSLAAGPNSPLHF.

The genes are TRBV20-1 and TRBJ2-1; 9 nucleotides align to TRBD2. CDR1 and CDR2 (germline): DFQATT, SNEGSKA (reference sequence). V shed 3 bases and J 6 bases; nucleotides not matched to a gene: 12. The CDR3 runs to 16 residues. The CDR3 DNA sequence: TGCAGTGCTAGGGATCAAGCGGGACTAGCAACCAATGAGCAGTTCTTC. Residues: CSARDQAGLATNEQFF.

This clonotype was recorded at least ten times. The V gene is TRBV29-1, the J gene TRBJ1-1, with a weak D call TRBD1 (5 bases). The germline gives CDR1 SQVTM, CDR2 ANQGSEA. The CDR3 is made up of 12 amino acids. V lost 7 bases and J lost 4, with 13 bases in between. The CDR3 DNA is TGCAGCGCAACCACAGGCGCCACTGAAGCTTTCTTT. It specifies CSATTGATEAFF.

In its sample, this clonotype was seen many times. The chain uses TRBV4-3 and TRBJ2-1, with TRBD2 matching 12 bases. This CDR3 region has 17 residues. CDR1 is LGHNA and CDR2 is YSLEER in the germline V gene. V shed 2 bases, J shed 8 bases, and the junction held 10 bases outside the gene matches. This CDR3 is CASSQSLTSGSFYEQFF. CDR3 DNA sequence: TGCGCCAGCAGCCAATCTTTGACTAGCGGGAGTTTCTATGAGCAGTTCTTC.

In its sample, this clonotype was seen many times. This rearrangement joins TRBV4-2 to TRBJ2-1; 10 bases are a match to TRBD2. V was clipped by 3 bases and J by 6 bases; unmatched bases: 11. This CDR3 has 17 amino acids. Germline V gene lookup returns CDR1 LGHNA and CDR2 YNFKEQ. The CDR3 DNA reads TGTGCCAGCAGCCAGTATACTTCTAGCGGGAGTAGCAATGAGCAGTTCTTC. This codes for CASSQYTSSGSSNEQFF.

Notes on this clonotype: Given a much more abundant clone one base away, this may be a read error. The genes are TRBV20-1 and TRBJ1-1; perhaps TRBD1 as D (6 bases). This CDR3 has 13 residues. The V gene's germline CDR1 is DFQATT and CDR2 SNEGSKA (reference sequence). This chain's CDR3 is CSAGDILNTEAFF. The DNA for the CDR3 is TGCAGCGCTGGGGACATTTTGAACACTGAAGCTTTCTTT.

This clonotype was seen repeatedly, ten times or more. This sequence joins TRBV5-1 and TRBJ2-2; possible D gene TRBD2, 5 bases. The V and J ends lost 5 bases and 8 bases respectively, with 10 bases between them. Germline V gene data show CDR1 as SGHRS and CDR2 as YFSETQ. The CDR3 contains 12 residues. DNA of the CDR3: TGCGCCAGCAGTGACCCGGGAGGGGAGCTGTTTTTT. Residues: CASSDPGGELFF.